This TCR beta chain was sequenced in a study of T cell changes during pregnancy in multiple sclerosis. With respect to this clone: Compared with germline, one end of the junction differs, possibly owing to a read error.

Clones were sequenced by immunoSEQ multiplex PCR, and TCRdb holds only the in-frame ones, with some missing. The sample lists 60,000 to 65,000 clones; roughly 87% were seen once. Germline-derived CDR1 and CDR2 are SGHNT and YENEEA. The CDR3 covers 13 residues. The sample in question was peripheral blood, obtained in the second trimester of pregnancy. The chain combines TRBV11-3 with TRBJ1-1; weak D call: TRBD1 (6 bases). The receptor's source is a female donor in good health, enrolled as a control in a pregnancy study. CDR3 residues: CASSKDRDTQAFF. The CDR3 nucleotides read TGTGCCAGCAGCAAAGATCGGGACACTCAAGCTTTCTTT.